These 17 T cell receptor beta chains came from one sample sequenced in a study of blood T cell repertoires in COVID-19. Some clones are missing from TCRdb's copy, which holds only in-frame ones; the method was immunoSEQ multiplex PCR. The sample carries approximately 150,000 clones, 60% to 85% recorded once. The sequencing input was peripheral blood. Every receptor here comes from a man between 45 and 60 years old with acute or convalescent COVID-19.

The chain recombines TRBV2 with TRBJ1-1; 8 positions match TRBD1. V lost 6 bases, J lost 1 base, and 7 bases stayed unmatched. The CDR3 consists of 15 residues. Germline V lookup: CDR1 SNHLY, CDR2 FYNNEI. The CDR3 bases are TGTGCCAGCAGGGGCAGGGGGCGTGGGAACACTGAAGCTTTCTTT. Translated, it gives CASRGRGRGNTEAFF. The full variable domain, in which reference TRBV2 and TRBJ1-1 provide the parts outside the CDR3, is EPEVTQTPSHQVTQMGQEVILRCVPISNHLYFYWYRQILGQKVEFLVSFYNNEISEKSEIFDDQFSVERPDGSNFTLKIRSTKLEDSAMYFCASRGRGRGNTEAFFGQGTRLTVV.

Only a few counts were recorded for this clone. V and J are TRBV29-1 and TRBJ1-2; 7 bases are shared with TRBD1. Germline CDR1 is SQVTM and CDR2 is ANQGSEA. The CDR3 spans 12 residues. Germline trimming cut 4 bases from V and 8 bases from J; bases unmatched to any gene: 7. CDR3 in DNA: TGCAGCGTTGGGGACAGCTTGGCGGGCTACACCTTC. This encodes CSVGDSLAGYTF.

This clone came up many times. This chain connects TRBV10-1 to TRBJ1-1; 7 positions match TRBD1. The CDR3 contains 14 residues. CDR1 and CDR2 (germline): WNHNN, SYGVQD (reference sequence). The trim removed 4 bases at V and 7 bases at J, leaving 9 bases unmatched. DNA of the CDR3: TGCGCCAGCAGTGGCGACAGGGCTTCGGATGAAGCTTTCTTT. It is translated as CASSGDRASDEAFF.

The gene calls are TRBV9 and TRBJ1-2; 8 bases agree with TRBD1. From germline, CDR1 is SGDLS and CDR2 YYNGEE. The CDR3 has 15 residues. Losses at the gene ends were 5 bases for V and 6 bases for J; bases not matched to a gene: 12. DNA of the CDR3: TGTGCCAGCAGTCTTCTTGGACAGGGCGGGGATGGCTACACCTTC. Translated: CASSLLGQGGDGYTF.

This clone has more than one count but fewer than ten. The V call is TRBV6-6, the J call TRBJ1-5; no firm D call. Trimming removed 3 bases at V and 3 bases at J, with 9 bases between. There are 14 residues in the CDR3. The germline CDR1 and CDR2 sequences are MNHNY and SVGAGI (reference sequence). CDR3 amino acids: CASSYLQTNQPQHF. The CDR3 bases are TGTGCCAGCAGTTATTTACAGACCAATCAGCCCCAGCATTTT.

This clone was detected only once. The rearrangement links TRBV6-5 to TRBJ1-3; D might be TRBD1 (6 bases). Trimming pared 4 bases from V and 0 bases from J, leaving 10 bases between. CDR3 length equals 15 residues. Germline CDR1 reads MNHEY; CDR2 reads SVGAGI. The CDR3 spells CASSLTGFSGNTIYF. The CDR3 DNA reads as TGTGCCAGCAGTTTAACAGGGTTCTCTGGAAACACCATATATTTT.

The CDR3 region has the DNA TGTGCCAGCAGCTTAGAAAGAGGGCTGTCTGAAGCTTTCTTT. Translation gives CASSLERGLSEAFF. The chain recombines TRBV11-2 with TRBJ1-1; D gene unclear. This CDR3 has 14 amino acids. Germline-derived CDR1 and CDR2 are SGHAT and FQNNGV. Trimming cost V 0 bases and J 6 bases, with 11 bases left between them.

This clone was detected once. This chain uses TRBV19 with TRBJ2-5; TRBD1 agrees at 11 bases. The V segment lost 1 base and the J segment 4 bases; nucleotides outside the gene matches: 2. The CDR3 loop spans 15 amino acids. Per germline, CDR1 LNHDA and CDR2 SQIVND (reference sequence). The CDR3 spells CASSIGTGGGETQYF. In nucleotides, the CDR3 is TGTGCCAGTAGTATAGGGACAGGGGGCGGAGAGACCCAGTACTTC.

CDR3 region: CSAPVLNEQFF. As DNA, the CDR3 is TGCAGTGCTCCCGTTTTGAATGAGCAGTTCTTC. This chain links TRBV20-1 with TRBJ2-1; D call uncertain. CDR1 DFQATT and CDR2 SNEGSKA come from the germline V gene (reference sequence). V lost 5 bases and J lost 7, with 9 bases in between. This CDR3 is built from 11 residues.

This chain joins TRBV6-5 and TRBJ1-6; TRBD1 is a possible D gene (6 bases). The CDR3 is made up of 14 amino acids. Trimming took off 6 bases at V and 7 bases at J, with 13 bases between the two ends. Per germline, CDR1 MNHEY and CDR2 SVGAGI. The CDR3 protein is CASRTGFKNSPLHF. Written as DNA, the CDR3 is TGTGCCAGCAGAACAGGGTTTAAAAATTCACCCCTCCACTTT.

V gene TRBV18 combines with J gene TRBJ2-1, with D tentatively TRBD2 (6 bases). This CDR3 comprises 13 residues. Per germline, CDR1 KGHSH and CDR2 LQKENI. Trimming took off 4 bases at V and 5 bases at J, with 9 bases between the two ends. CDR3 amino acids: CASSLGLDNEQFF. In DNA form, the CDR3 reads TGTGCCAGCTCACTGGGACTTGACAATGAGCAGTTCTTC.

The chain recombines TRBV18 with TRBJ2-3; 9 nucleotides align to TRBD1. V shed 4 bases, J shed 5 bases, and the junction held 7 bases outside the gene matches. Looked up from germline, CDR1 is KGHSH and CDR2 is LQKENI. The CDR3 covers 15 residues. The CDR3 nucleotides are TGTGCCAGCTCACTACAGGGGGCAGGTGGAGATACGCAGTATTTT. Translation: CASSLQGAGGDTQYF.

The chain has TRBV6-6 and TRBJ1-4, with 7 bases that match TRBD1. There are 16 residues in the CDR3. In germline, CDR1 is MNHNY, CDR2 SVGAGI (reference sequence). Losses at the gene ends were 4 bases for V and 7 bases for J; bases not matched to a gene: 12. The CDR3 DNA reads TGTGCCAGCAGTTCGGCGGAGGGGGCGATCGGTGAAAAACTGTTTTTT. Translating it yields CASSSAEGAIGEKLFF.

The rearrangement uses TRBV30 and TRBJ2-1; D may be TRBD2 (5 bases). The CDR3 spans 13 residues. V lost 5 bases and J lost 4, with 12 bases in between. Germline CDR1 GTSNPN, CDR2 SVGIG (reference sequence). The CDR3 is CAWRGMGYNEQFF. The CDR3 DNA is TGTGCCTGGCGGGGTATGGGGTACAATGAGCAGTTCTTC. Combining the CDR3 with reference TRBV30 and TRBJ2-1 gives the whole variable domain SQTIHQWPATLVQPVGSPLSLECTVEGTSNPNLYWYRQAAGRGLQLLFYSVGIGQISSEVPQNLSASRPQDRQFILSSKKLLLSDSGFYLCAWRGMGYNEQFFGPGTRLTVL.

V and J are TRBV19 and TRBJ1-5; D remains unclear. The CDR3 totals 15 residues. Germline V lookup: CDR1 LNHDA, CDR2 SQIVND (reference sequence). V shed 8 bases and J shed 6 bases, with 20 bases lying between them. The CDR3, as DNA: TGTGCCAGTTGTCACGGGGTCGAACGGGGTCAGCCCCAGCATTTT. Translation: CASCHGVERGQPQHF.

This clone appeared a single time. The V gene is TRBV3-1 (or the pseudogene TRBV3-2), the J gene TRBJ1-1; a possible D gene is TRBD1 (5 bases). Germline V gene lookup returns CDR1 LGHDT and CDR2 YNNKEL (reference sequence). The V gene lost 0 bases and the J gene lost 1 base, with 15 bases spanning the gap. This CDR3 contains 17 residues. CDR3 sequence reads: CASSQEFGGTQNTEAFF. Here the CDR3 DNA reads TGTGCCAGCAGCCAAGAATTCGGGGGGACCCAGAACACTGAAGCTTTCTTT.

The rearrangement links TRBV5-1 to TRBJ2-5; 7 bases line up with TRBD1. Trimming took 4 bases from V and 5 from J; bases not matched to a gene: 5. From germline, CDR1 is SGHRS and CDR2 YFSETQ. The CDR3 is made up of 13 amino acids. The CDR3 nucleotides are TGCGCCAGCAGCCTCAGGGGGTTTGAGACCCAGTACTTC. Translated: CASSLRGFETQYF.